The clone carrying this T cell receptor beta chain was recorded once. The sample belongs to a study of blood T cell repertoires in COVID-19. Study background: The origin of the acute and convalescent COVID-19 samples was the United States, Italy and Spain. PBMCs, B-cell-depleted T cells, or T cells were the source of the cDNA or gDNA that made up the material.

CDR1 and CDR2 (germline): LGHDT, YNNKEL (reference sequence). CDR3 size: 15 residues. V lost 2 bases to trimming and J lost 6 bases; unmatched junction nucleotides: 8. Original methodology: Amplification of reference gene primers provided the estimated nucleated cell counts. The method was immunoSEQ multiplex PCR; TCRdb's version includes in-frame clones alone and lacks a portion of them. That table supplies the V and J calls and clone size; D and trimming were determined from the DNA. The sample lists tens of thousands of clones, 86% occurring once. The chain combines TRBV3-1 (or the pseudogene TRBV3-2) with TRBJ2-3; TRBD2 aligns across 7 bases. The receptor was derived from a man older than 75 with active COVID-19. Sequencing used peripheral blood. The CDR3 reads CASSQSGGRVDTQYF. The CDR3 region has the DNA TGTGCCAGCAGCCAATCAGGCGGGAGAGTCGATACGCAGTATTTT.